These 23 T cell receptor beta chains were sequenced from one sample in a study of shared clonotypes between healthy human individuals. Sequenced by immunoSEQ multiplex PCR; TCRdb stores in-frame clones only, minus some. The top ten clones hold 0.4% to 0.55% of a sample with over 1.5 million clones, roughly 98% of them seen once. The source material was naive CD4+ T cells sorted from blood. Subset noted: CD45RA+ positively selected. These receptors all stem from a man aged 25 to 40 in good health.

The chain links TRBV2 to TRBJ1-1; 8 nucleotides line up with TRBD1. The ends lost 6 bases at V and 6 bases at J; junction bases unmatched: 3. Germline V gene sequence: CDR1 SNHLY, CDR2 FYNNEI. The CDR3 is 12 amino acids. The CDR3 protein is CASRDRDAEAFF. The CDR3 nucleotides are TGTGCCAGCAGGGACAGGGACGCTGAAGCTTTCTTT.

J is TRBJ2-2 and V is TRBV6-6; 11 bases line up with TRBD2. The V segment lost 6 bases and the J segment 5 bases; nucleotides outside the gene matches: 8. The CDR3 extends over 16 amino acids. Per the germline V gene, CDR1 is MNHNY and CDR2 is SVGAGI (reference sequence). The CDR3: CASSLSGRAYTGELFF. CDR3 sequence (DNA): TGTGCCAGCAGCCTTAGCGGGAGGGCCTATACCGGGGAGCTGTTTTTT.

V gene TRBV30 combines with J gene TRBJ1-5; 10 bases are shared with TRBD1. CDR1 is GTSNPN, CDR2 SVGIG, per germline (reference sequence). After removal of 3 bases from V and 6 bases from J, the junction contained 5 bases not matched to a gene. The CDR3 has 14 residues. The CDR3: CAWRGTGEGQPQHF. CDR3 nucleotides: TGTGCCTGGAGGGGGACAGGGGAAGGTCAGCCCCAGCATTTT.

This clone showed up just once. This chain uses TRBV15 with TRBJ1-5; D is possibly TRBD1 (5 bases). This CDR3 is 12 amino acids long. Trimming left V 3 bases short and J 15 bases short, with 15 bases between. Germline V gene lookup returns CDR1 LNHNV and CDR2 YYDKDF (reference sequence). The CDR3 loop is CATSSSGTRRHF. Written as DNA, the CDR3 is TGTGCCACCAGCAGTTCCGGGACGCGGCGGCATTTT.

V gene TRBV28 combines with J gene TRBJ2-3, with 9 bases matching TRBD2. The length of the CDR3 is 15 residues. The V segment lost 5 bases and the J segment 4 bases; nucleotides outside the gene matches: 7. The V gene's germline CDR1 is MDHEN and CDR2 SYDVKM. CDR3 region: CASSLGASGADTQYF. CDR3 DNA: TGTGCCAGCAGTCTCGGGGCTAGCGGGGCAGATACGCAGTATTTT.

The rearrangement links TRBV7-9 to TRBJ1-1, with D perhaps matching TRBD1 (6 bases). V gave up 4 bases and J gave up 3 bases, with 9 bases separating them. This CDR3 comprises 13 residues. CDR1 is SEHNR and CDR2 is FQNEAQ in the germline V gene (reference sequence). CDR3 sequence (DNA): TGTGCCAGCAGCTCCTACAGGGACACTGAAGCTTTCTTT. It specifies CASSSYRDTEAFF.

The rearrangement links TRBV5-4 to TRBJ1-5; the D gene is possibly TRBD1 (5 bases). The germline V and J ends were trimmed by 4 bases and 2 bases, with 13 bases remaining between them. Germline CDR1 and CDR2: SGHNT and YYREEE (reference sequence). The CDR3 spans 15 residues. CDR3 nucleotide sequence: TGTGCCAGCAGCCCGGATCCGGGGGGCAATCAGCCCCAGCATTTT. Amino acids: CASSPDPGGNQPQHF.

The chain uses TRBV21-1 and TRBJ2-1; TRBD2 reflects the table's D call only, with no check against the DNA. TRBV21-1 is termed a pseudogene. This CDR3 is 17 amino acids long. CDR3 loop: CASSKPLSGGSYNEQFF. The CDR3 DNA reads as TGTGCCAGCAGCAAACCCCTTAGCGGGGGCTCCTACAATGAGCAGTTCTTC.

The chain joins TRBV5-1 to TRBJ2-3; 9 bases match TRBD2. The CDR3 covers 19 residues. CDR1 is SGHRS and CDR2 is YFSETQ in the germline V gene. V lost 4 bases to trimming and J lost 3 bases; unmatched junction nucleotides: 18. CDR3 amino acids: CASSPDGWVIAGVTDTQYF. CDR3 nucleotide sequence: TGCGCCAGCAGCCCAGATGGGTGGGTTATAGCGGGAGTTACAGATACGCAGTATTTT.

As DNA, the CDR3 is TGTGCCAGCAGTTTATTACGGTTGGGGGCTGAAGCTTTCTTT. The encoded protein is CASSLLRLGAEAFF. The chain links TRBV27 to TRBJ1-1; a weak D match, TRBD1 (5 bases). This CDR3 is 14 amino acids long. Trimming left V 1 base short and J 6 bases short, with 12 bases between. Germline loops: CDR1 MNHEY, CDR2 SMNVEV (reference sequence).

The chain is built from TRBV4-1 and TRBJ1-2; D is perhaps TRBD1 (5 bases). Germline CDR1 reads MGHRA; CDR2 reads YSYEKL. The CDR3 is made up of 13 amino acids. V was cut by 1 base and J by 3 bases, with 6 bases left in between. The CDR3 protein is CASSQGTHYGYTF. The CDR3 DNA reads TGCGCCAGCAGCCAAGGGACACACTATGGCTACACCTTC.

This sequence joins TRBV7-2 and TRBJ1-2; a possible D gene is TRBD1 (5 bases). The germline V and J ends were trimmed by 5 bases and 10 bases, with 11 bases remaining between them. The CDR3 runs 11 residues. The germline V gene encodes CDR1 SGHTA and CDR2 FQGNSA. CDR3 in DNA: TGTGCCAGCAGCAAGGGGAAGATCTACACCTTC. Its translation: CASSKGKIYTF.

The rearrangement joins TRBV7-9 to TRBJ2-7; 12 nucleotides line up with TRBD2. CDR3 length: 15 residues. CDR1 and CDR2 (germline): SEHNR, FQNEAQ (reference sequence). V was pared by 4 bases and J by 9 bases, with 10 bases of the junction left unmatched. CDR3 loop: CASSSRTSGISAQYF. CDR3 nucleotide sequence: TGTGCCAGCAGCTCAAGGACTAGCGGGATCTCCGCGCAGTACTTC.

In nucleotides, the CDR3 is TGCGCCAGCAGCTTCACTTTAATGAGGACGGAGGAAGAGCAGTACTTC. Amino acids: CASSFTLMRTEEEQYF. The chain combines TRBV5-1 with TRBJ2-7; possible D gene TRBD2, 5 bases. This CDR3 region has 16 residues. The germline V gene has CDR1 SGHRS and CDR2 YFSETQ. Deletions cut 2 bases from V and 7 bases from J, with 22 bases between.

The chain carries TRBV27 and TRBJ2-7; 7 nucleotides align to TRBD2. V lost 1 base, J lost 4 bases, and 4 bases stayed unmatched. This CDR3 contains 14 residues. CDR1 and CDR2 from the germline V gene are MNHEY and SMNVEV (reference sequence). The DNA of the CDR3 is TGTGCCAGCAGTTTATTTGCGGGGGTATACGAGCAGTACTTC. Its protein is CASSLFAGVYEQYF.

Comment on this clone: This specimen includes other DNA sequences encoding the same CDR3. This rearrangement joins TRBV21-1 to TRBJ2-3; TRBD2 is taken as the D call from the table, unchecked against the DNA. TRBV21-1 is termed a pseudogene. The CDR3 is made up of 12 amino acids. The CDR3 DNA follows: TGTGCCAGCAGCAAAGAGAGGGATACGCAGTATTTT. This encodes CASSKERDTQYF.

The rearrangement uses TRBV30 and TRBJ1-5; D gene ambiguous. The germline V and J ends were trimmed by 5 bases and 4 bases, with 12 bases remaining between them. CDR3 length: 13 amino acids. Germline V lookup: CDR1 GTSNPN, CDR2 SVGIG (reference sequence). The chain's CDR3 is CAWDKQWNQPQHF. The CDR3 DNA follows: TGTGCCTGGGATAAACAGTGGAATCAGCCCCAGCATTTT.

In DNA form, the CDR3 reads TGCAGCGTTGGGGTGGGACAGGGGGCTCTACAGGACAATGAGCAGTTCTTC. Protein sequence: CSVGVGQGALQDNEQFF. The rearrangement uses TRBV29-1 and TRBJ2-1, with TRBD1 matching 12 bases. This CDR3 spans 17 amino acids. Germline loops: CDR1 SQVTM, CDR2 ANQGSEA. V was pared by 4 bases and J by 5 bases, with 12 bases of the junction left unmatched.

This sequence joins TRBV15 and TRBJ2-6; D unclear. V was trimmed by 5 bases and J by 3 bases, leaving 17 bases between them. This CDR3 contains 17 residues. CDR1 and CDR2 (germline): LNHNV, YYDKDF (reference sequence). The chain's CDR3 is CATSLNTIGLGANVLTF. The CDR3 bases are TGTGCCACCAGCCTAAACACCATCGGCCTTGGGGCCAACGTCCTGACTTTC.

Points on this clone: Distinct nucleotide sequences in the sample also encode this CDR3. The chain links TRBV4-1 to TRBJ2-7; D is tentatively TRBD1 or TRBD2 (5 bases each). Trimming shortened V by 1 base and J by 4 bases, and 14 bases separated the two germline ends. This CDR3 comprises 15 residues. From germline, CDR1 is MGHRA and CDR2 YSYEKL. The chain's CDR3 is CASSQVGTRKYEQYF. CDR3 coding DNA: TGCGCCAGCAGCCAAGTTGGGACCCGTAAGTACGAGCAGTACTTC.

V is TRBV29-1 and J is TRBJ2-1; 9 bases agree with TRBD2. Germline V gene sequence: CDR1 SQVTM, CDR2 ANQGSEA. Trimming took 3 bases from V and 1 from J; bases not matched to a gene: 4. This CDR3 contains 15 residues. The DNA for the CDR3 is TGCAGCGTTGATTTAGCGGGAGAATCCTACAATGAGCAGTTCTTC. This sequence encodes CSVDLAGESYNEQFF.

The genes are TRBV5-4 and TRBJ1-2; 7 positions agree with TRBD1. Trimming took 3 bases from V and 0 from J; bases not matched to a gene: 5. Germline V gene lookup returns CDR1 SGHNT and CDR2 YYREEE (reference sequence). The CDR3 spans 15 residues. The CDR3 is CASSSRQGSNYGYTF. CDR3 coding DNA: TGTGCCAGCAGCTCGCGACAGGGTTCTAACTATGGCTACACCTTC.

As DNA, the CDR3 is TGTGCCAGCAGTGAAGCGCATCTGGGACTAGCGGGTGACAATGAGCAGTTCTTC. It specifies CASSEAHLGLAGDNEQFF. V usage is TRBV2 and J usage is TRBJ2-1; 12 bases line up with TRBD2. Germline V gene sequence: CDR1 SNHLY, CDR2 FYNNEI. The J segment lost 5 bases and the V segment lost 0 bases, leaving 8 bases of the junction unmatched. This CDR3 spans 18 amino acids. Supplemented by reference TRBV2 and TRBJ2-1, the full variable domain reads EPEVTQTPSHQVTQMGQEVILRCVPISNHLYFYWYRQILGQKVEFLVSFYNNEISEKSEIFDDQFSVERPDGSNFTLKIRSTKLEDSAMYFCASSEAHLGLAGDNEQFFGPGTRLTVL.